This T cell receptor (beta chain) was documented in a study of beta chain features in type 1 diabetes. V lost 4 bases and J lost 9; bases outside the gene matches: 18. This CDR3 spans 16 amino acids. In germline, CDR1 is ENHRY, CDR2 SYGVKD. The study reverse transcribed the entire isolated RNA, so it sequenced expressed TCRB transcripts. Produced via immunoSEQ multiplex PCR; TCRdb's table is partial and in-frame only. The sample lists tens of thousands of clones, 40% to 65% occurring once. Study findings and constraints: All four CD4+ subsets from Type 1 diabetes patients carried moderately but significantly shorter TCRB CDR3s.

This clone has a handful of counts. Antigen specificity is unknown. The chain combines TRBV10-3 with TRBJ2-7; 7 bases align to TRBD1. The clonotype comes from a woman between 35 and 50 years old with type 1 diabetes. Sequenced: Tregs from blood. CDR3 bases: TGTGCCATCAGTGCTTACTCAGGGGGTCCTACGCTGGGGCAGTACTTC. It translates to CAISAYSGGPTLGQYF.